The rows below give T cell receptor beta chains drawn from one sample of a study of vaccination effects on CD4 cells after COVID-19. The data were produced by immunoSEQ multiplex PCR, yet TCRdb's version contains in-frame clones alone and is incomplete. The repertoire holds fewer than 35,000 clones, with approximately 63% as singletons. These TCRs are of unknown antigen specificity. The source was CD4+ T cells from PBMCs cultured without peptide, collected before COVID-19 vaccination. The origin of the receptors is a human donor who received a COVID-19 vaccine. The conserved cysteine and the conserved F or W are not part of the CDR3 here.

>TRBV29-1|TRBJ2-2
SVDTGTGVGELF
>TRBV6-4|TRBJ2-1
ASSRQGAAYNEQF
>TRBV3-1/TRBV3-2|TRBJ2-6
ASSPTTWVLLRANVLT
>TRBV7-9|TRBJ1-4
ASIRSGTGGEKLF
>TRBV9|TRBJ1-5
ASSPGLYSNQPQH
>TRBV7-2|TRBJ1-1
ASSLSGGLTEAF
>TRBV6-5|TRBJ2-5
ASSYSGIPGETQY
>TRBV6-5|TRBJ1-1
ASRRTQNTEAF
>TRBV11-1|TRBJ2-1
ASSLAIRTSGHNEQF
>TRBV5-1|TRBJ1-4
ASSLAGTGFGGEKLF
>TRBV7-2|TRBJ1-5
ASSALGTGVNQPQH
>TRBV9|TRBJ2-5
ASSVGGALQETQY
>TRBV6-4|TRBJ1-6
ASSDGTGGNSPLH
>TRBV30|TRBJ2-5
AWSSRGQETQY
>TRBV9|TRBJ1-3
ASSDPPGSGNTIY
>TRBV24-1|TRBJ1-5
ATSETGGTQPQH
>TRBV21-1|TRBJ1-4
ASSKGDSQNEKLF
>TRBV30|TRBJ1-2
AWSVQGADGYT
>TRBV29-1|TRBJ1-2
SVYEDRGGDGYT
>TRBV6-5|TRBJ1-3
ASRADRVAGNTIY
>TRBV5-1|TRBJ2-1
ASSSRKRDYNEQF
>TRBV6-1|TRBJ2-1
ASSEVGEQF
>TRBV3-1/TRBV3-2|TRBJ1-6
ASSLAGTPPLH
>TRBV6-6|TRBJ2-1
ASSSTGHGNRNEQF
>TRBV10-1|TRBJ2-5
ASSESFRETSTQY
>TRBV9|TRBJ1-5
ASSVVGPTDLNQPQH
>TRBV5-8|TRBJ1-6
ASSLVESLNSPLH
>TRBV3-1/TRBV3-2|TRBJ1-2
ASRHSTNRGGYGYT
>TRBV30|TRBJ2-2
AWSGETSGTTGELF
>TRBV10-2|TRBJ2-5
ASSESDRGETQY
>TRBV18|TRBJ1-3
ASSPGQGAYGNTIY
>TRBV29-1|TRBJ1-3
SFTDPSMNTIY
>TRBV5-1|TRBJ2-3
ASSPGGRISTDTQY
>TRBV3-1/TRBV3-2|TRBJ2-7
ASSRLADHYEQY
>TRBV10-1|TRBJ1-1
ASREDTDTEAF
>TRBV18|TRBJ2-7
ASSPLDRGSSYEQY
>TRBV5-1|TRBJ2-1
ASSLAFSLRGQGLDGLEQF
>TRBV9|TRBJ2-7
ASSSRAGYEQY
>TRBV25-1|TRBJ2-3
ASSPTGGVSDTQY
>TRBV7-2|TRBJ2-2
ASSLGGSNTGELF
>TRBV10-3|TRBJ2-7
ATALAGAYEQY
>TRBV29-1|TRBJ2-5
SGAIITGTQLRETQY
>TRBV2|TRBJ2-1
ASNGDRGGNEQF
>TRBV7-2|TRBJ1-4
ASSLYFRSGNEKLF
>TRBV19|TRBJ2-3
ASSITSGGRGDTQY
>TRBV6-5|TRBJ2-5
ASSSQGKTQY
>TRBV7-9|TRBJ2-1
ASSYERGGLTEQF